Sequencing of this TCR beta chain was carried out in a study of shared clonotypes between healthy human individuals. Across the study: Every donor yielded three CD4 naive, three CD4 memory, two CD8 naive and one CD8 memory plate.

An even split of each subset's genomic DNA across several immunoSEQ plates was performed. Here immunoSEQ multiplex PCR was the method, and the copy in TCRdb shows in-frame clones only, minus some. The sample yields roughly 2,000,000 clones, just under 95% seen once. The germline V gene has CDR1 ENHRY and CDR2 SYGVKD. This CDR3 is built from 16 residues. V was pared by 10 bases and J by 0 bases, with 18 bases between. As defined, naive CD8 cells were CD45RO-negative and positively selected for CCR7, with terminally differentiated effector memory CD45RA+ cells excluded. The receptor comes from a man between 18 and 29 years old in good health. Some clones in this sample may be carry-over from other donors' samples. This chain uses TRBV10-3 with TRBJ2-2; TRBD2 might be the D (5 bases). Sequencing used naive CD8+ T cells from PBMCs. The CDR3 here is CATQEESRANTGELFF. The CDR3 DNA sequence: TGTGCCACTCAGGAGGAGTCCCGTGCGAACACCGGGGAGCTGTTTTTT.